This T cell receptor beta chain was found in a study of T cell responses to AZD1222 COVID-19 vaccine. Study-wide points: The sample set comprised mostly white British donors with more females, and clonal diversity was possibly underestimated. Two doses of AZD1222 preceded a rise in Spike-specific TCR breadth and depth. Baseline serostatus was positive in only a handful of AZD1222 recipients. There were vaccine-associated CD4 TCRs across spike, dominant at 160-218 and 743-854.

On this clone itself: No antigen is known for it.

Generated by immunoSEQ multiplex PCR, the TCRdb table keeps only in-frame clones and is missing some. The repertoire includes approximately 150,000 clones, more than 85% of them detected once, and 0.91% sits in the top ten. Material: peripheral blood, obtained on day 0 of MenACWY control vaccination. This TCR was sampled from an adult in good health.

The CDR3 sequence is CASSSTPRGGEQFF. For the CDR3, the DNA is TGTGCCAGCAGCTCTACCCCCCGGGGCGGTGAGCAGTTCTTC. The chain recombines TRBV11-2 with TRBJ2-1; D is tentatively TRBD1 or TRBD2 (5 bases each). The CDR3 spans 14 residues. Germline CDR1 SGHAT, CDR2 FQNNGV. Trimming left V 4 bases short and J 9 bases short, with 16 bases between. Drawing the rest from reference TRBV11-2 and TRBJ2-1, the complete variable domain is EAGVAQSPRYKIIEKRQSVAFWCNPISGHATLYWYQQILGQGPKLLIQFQNNGVVDDSQLPKDRFSAERLKGVDSTLKIQPAKLEDSAVYLCASSSTPRGGEQFFGPGTRLTVL.